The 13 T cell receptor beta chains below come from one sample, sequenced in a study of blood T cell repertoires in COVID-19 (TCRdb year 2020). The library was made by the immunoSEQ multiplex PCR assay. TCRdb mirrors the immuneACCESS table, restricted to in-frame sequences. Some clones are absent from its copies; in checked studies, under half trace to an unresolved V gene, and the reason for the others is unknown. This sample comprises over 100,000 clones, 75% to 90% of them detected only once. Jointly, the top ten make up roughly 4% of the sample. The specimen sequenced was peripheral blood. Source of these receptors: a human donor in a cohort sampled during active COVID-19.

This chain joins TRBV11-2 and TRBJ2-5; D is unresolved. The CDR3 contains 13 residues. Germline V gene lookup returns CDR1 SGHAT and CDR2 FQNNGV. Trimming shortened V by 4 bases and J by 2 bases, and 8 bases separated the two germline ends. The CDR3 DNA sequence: TGTGCCAGCAGCTCGTCTACTCAAGAGACCCAGTACTTC. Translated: CASSSSTQETQYF.

CDR3 sequence reads: CASSLEFGVQAYEQYF. CDR3 coding DNA: TGTGCCAGCAGCTTGGAATTCGGGGTCCAGGCCTACGAGCAGTACTTC. V gene TRBV5-8 combines with J gene TRBJ2-7; maybe TRBD2 (5 bases). The CDR3 consists of 16 residues. The ends were cut back, 0 bases at V and 2 bases at J, with 15 bases in the middle. The germline gives CDR1 SGHTS, CDR2 YDEGEE.

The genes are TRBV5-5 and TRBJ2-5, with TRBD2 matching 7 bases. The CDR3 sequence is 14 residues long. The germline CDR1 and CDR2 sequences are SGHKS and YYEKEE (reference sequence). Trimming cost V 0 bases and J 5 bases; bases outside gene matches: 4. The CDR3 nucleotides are TGTGCCAGCAGCTTGGGGACTAGAGAGGAGACCCAGTACTTC. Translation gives CASSLGTREETQYF.

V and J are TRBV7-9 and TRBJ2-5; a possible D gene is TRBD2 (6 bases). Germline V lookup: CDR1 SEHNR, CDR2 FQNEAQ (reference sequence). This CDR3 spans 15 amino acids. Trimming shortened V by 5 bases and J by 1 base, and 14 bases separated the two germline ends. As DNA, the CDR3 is TGTGCCAGCAGCCCGGAGGTGGGGGGCCAAGAGACCCAGTACTTC. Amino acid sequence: CASSPEVGGQETQYF. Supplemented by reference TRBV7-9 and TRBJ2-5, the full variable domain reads DTGVSQNPRHKITKRGQNVTFRCDPISEHNRLYWYRQTLGQGPEFLTYFQNEAQLEKSRLLSDRFSAERPKGSFSTLEIQRTEQGDSAMYLCASSPEVGGQETQYFGPGTRLLVL.

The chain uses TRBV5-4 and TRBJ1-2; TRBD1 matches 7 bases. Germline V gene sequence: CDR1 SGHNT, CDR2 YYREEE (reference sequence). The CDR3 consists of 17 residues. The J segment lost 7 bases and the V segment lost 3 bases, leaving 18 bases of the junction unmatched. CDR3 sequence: CASSSMTGIVYSAGYTF. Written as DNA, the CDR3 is TGTGCCAGCAGCTCAATGACAGGGATCGTCTATTCGGCTGGCTACACCTTC.

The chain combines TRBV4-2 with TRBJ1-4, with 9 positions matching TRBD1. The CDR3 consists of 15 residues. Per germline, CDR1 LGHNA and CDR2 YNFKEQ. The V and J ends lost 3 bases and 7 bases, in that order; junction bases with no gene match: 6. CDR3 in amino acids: CASSQAGTGREKLFF. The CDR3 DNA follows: TGTGCCAGCAGCCAGGCCGGGACAGGGCGTGAAAAACTGTTTTTT.

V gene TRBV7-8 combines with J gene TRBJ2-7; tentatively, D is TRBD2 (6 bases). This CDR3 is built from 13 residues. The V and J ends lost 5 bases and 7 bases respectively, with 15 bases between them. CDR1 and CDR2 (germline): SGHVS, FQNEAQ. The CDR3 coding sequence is TGTGCCAGCAGCACCCGGAGGGTTGGTGAGCAGTACTTC. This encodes CASSTRRVGEQYF.

The CDR3 nucleotides read TGCGCCAGCAGCTTGATAGGGGGCTCCTACAATGAGCAGTTCTTC. It translates to CASSLIGGSYNEQFF. The V call is TRBV5-1, the J call TRBJ2-1, with D perhaps matching TRBD1 (6 bases). V lost 1 base, J lost 0 bases, and 8 bases lay in between. This CDR3 has 15 residues. The germline V gene has CDR1 SGHRS and CDR2 YFSETQ.

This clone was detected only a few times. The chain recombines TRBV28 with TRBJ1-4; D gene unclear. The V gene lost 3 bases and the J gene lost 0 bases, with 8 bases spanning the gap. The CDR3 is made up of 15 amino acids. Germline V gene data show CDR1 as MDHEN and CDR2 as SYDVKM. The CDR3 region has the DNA TGTGCCAGCAGTTTTAACGGTGCAACTAATGAAAAACTGTTTTTT. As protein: CASSFNGATNEKLFF.

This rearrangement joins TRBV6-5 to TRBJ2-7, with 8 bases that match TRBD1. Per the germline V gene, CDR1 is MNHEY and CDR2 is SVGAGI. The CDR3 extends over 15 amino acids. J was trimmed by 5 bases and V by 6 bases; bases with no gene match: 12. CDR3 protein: CASRSQGAPGDEQYF. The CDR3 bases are TGTGCCAGCAGGTCCCAGGGGGCGCCAGGAGACGAGCAGTACTTC.

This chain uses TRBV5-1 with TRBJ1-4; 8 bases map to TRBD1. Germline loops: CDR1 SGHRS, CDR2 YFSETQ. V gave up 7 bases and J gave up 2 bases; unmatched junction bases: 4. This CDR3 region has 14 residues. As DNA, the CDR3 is TGCGCCAGCGGACAGGGTCGGACTAATGAAAAACTGTTTTTT. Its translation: CASGQGRTNEKLFF.

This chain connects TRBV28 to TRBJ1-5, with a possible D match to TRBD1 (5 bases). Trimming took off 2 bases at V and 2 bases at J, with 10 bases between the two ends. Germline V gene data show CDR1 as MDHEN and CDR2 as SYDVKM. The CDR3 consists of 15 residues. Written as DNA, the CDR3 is TGTGCCAGCAGTTTAAGTCAGGGTGGCAATCAGCCCCAGCATTTT. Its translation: CASSLSQGGNQPQHF.

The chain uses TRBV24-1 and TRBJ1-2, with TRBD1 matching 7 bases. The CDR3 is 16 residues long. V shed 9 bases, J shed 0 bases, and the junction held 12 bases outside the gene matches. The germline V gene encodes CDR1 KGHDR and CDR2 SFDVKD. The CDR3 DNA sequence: TGTGCCACCTCACGACGAGGGGGCGCCGCTAACTATGGCTACACCTTC. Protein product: CATSRRGGAANYGYTF.